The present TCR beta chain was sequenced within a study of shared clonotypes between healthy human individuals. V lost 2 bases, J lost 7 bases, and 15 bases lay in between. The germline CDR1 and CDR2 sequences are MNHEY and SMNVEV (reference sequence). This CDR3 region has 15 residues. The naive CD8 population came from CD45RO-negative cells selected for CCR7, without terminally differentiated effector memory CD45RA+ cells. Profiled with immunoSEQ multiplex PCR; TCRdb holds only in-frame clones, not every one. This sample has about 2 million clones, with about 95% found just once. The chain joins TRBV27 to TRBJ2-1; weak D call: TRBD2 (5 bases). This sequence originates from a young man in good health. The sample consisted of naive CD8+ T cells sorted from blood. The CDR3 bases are TGTGCCAGCAGTTTAGCGGGCCCTGTAGGGAATGAGCAGTTCTTC. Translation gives CASSLAGPVGNEQFF.